This T cell receptor (beta chain) originates from a study of monozygotic twins with inflammatory bowel disease. On this clonotype itself: Its antigen is currently unknown.

Per-sample cDNA came from eight separate reactions. TCRdb derives one entry per CDR3 protein from the 5' RACE reads, leaving out DNA. This sample's table reports some 210,000 distinct CDR3 sequences. Whole-study findings and limits: Repertoire similarity was not found to differ between concordant and discordant twins, possibly from limited power.

Sequenced: blood. The sequence was obtained from a human donor with ulcerative colitis or Crohn's disease, or a healthy co-twin of an affected twin (not recorded which).

CDR3 region: CASSVPTSGADTQYF. The chain uses TRBV7-2 and TRBJ2-3; TCRdb's D gene call, TRBD2, goes unchecked for lack of DNA. Germline V lookup: CDR1 SGHTA, CDR2 FQGNSA. This CDR3 spans 15 amino acids.